This passage covers 18 T cell receptor beta chains from one sample sequenced in a study of regulatory T cells in long-lasting Graves disease. Time point specified: newly diagnosed GD, antithyroid drugs for less than 3 months. There was RNA extracted from PBMCs, and the TCR library was made from it. Arm-PCR with iRepertoire HTBI primers amplified the CDR3 regions for these TCR beta libraries. One entry per CDR3 protein, called by TCRdb with MiXCR from the multiplex PCR reads. The sample has approximately 400,000 distinct CDR3 sequences, 14% to 15% seen once. The same specimen was also included in a second study, on T cells in Graves' hyperthyroidism and ophthalmopathy.

The sequencing here drew on peripheral blood mononuclear cells (PBMCs), taken at new diagnosis, from a patient treated with antithyroid drugs. Receptor source: a woman in her twenties or thirties with Graves disease.

Ten or more counts support this clonotype. This chain links TRBV20-1 with TRBJ2-1; D not certain. Germline V gene data show CDR1 as DFQATT and CDR2 as SNEGSKA (reference sequence). The germline V and J ends were trimmed by 1 base and 8 bases, with 12 bases remaining between them. This CDR3 is built from 13 residues. The CDR3 DNA follows: TGCAGTGCTAGAGGCCGGAATCGCGATGAGCAGTTCTTC. It translates to CSARGRNRDEQFF.

The sample holds many counts of this clonotype. This chain joins TRBV6-2 or TRBV6-3 and TRBJ1-1, with a weak D call TRBD1 (6 bases). This CDR3 comprises 15 residues. Germline lookup yields CDR1 MNHEY and CDR2 SVGEGT. V lost 6 bases and J lost 0, with 14 bases in between. The CDR3 loop is CASRRDNTLNTEAFF. Here the CDR3 DNA reads TGTGCCAGCAGGCGGGACAACACCCTGAACACTGAAGCTTTCTTT.

The gene calls are TRBV12-3 or TRBV12-4 and TRBJ2-5, with 10 bases aligning to TRBD2. This CDR3 contains 16 residues. Losses at the gene ends were 3 bases for V and 5 bases for J; bases not matched to a gene: 9. The CDR3 reads CASSFLAGASGETQYF. In DNA form, the CDR3 reads TGTGCCAGCAGTTTCCTAGCGGGAGCTTCGGGGGAGACCCAGTACTTC.

Comments on this clonotype: The junction and the germline gene differ at one end; a read error may be behind it. V is TRBV6-9 and J is TRBJ2-7; D call uncertain. This CDR3 spans 13 amino acids. Germline CDR1 MNHGY, CDR2 SVAAGI. This CDR3 is CASSYDPFYGQYF. Written as DNA, the CDR3 is TGTGCCAGCAGTTACGACCCCTTCTACGGGCAGTACTTC.

This clonotype showed up just a few times. This sequence may be a read error, since a much larger clone differs from it by one base. V is TRBV20-1 and J is TRBJ2-3; no reliable D call. Germline V gives CDR1 DFQATT, CDR2 SNEGSKA (reference sequence). The V gene lost 1 base and the J gene lost 2 bases, with 13 bases spanning the gap. The CDR3 length is 15 residues. CDR3: CSARGARPSTDTQYF. The CDR3 DNA follows: TGCAGTGCTAGAGGGGCGCGGCCCTCCACAGATACGCAGTATTTT.

This clonotype was counted at least ten times. V is TRBV28 and J is TRBJ2-2; 10 bases are a match to TRBD2. Trimming removed 5 bases from V and 3 bases from J; junction bases left unmatched: 6. CDR1 is MDHEN and CDR2 is SYDVKM in the germline V gene. There are 16 residues in the CDR3. The DNA for the CDR3 is TGTGCCAGCAGTCTGACTAGCGGGTCGTACACCGGGGAGCTGTTTTTT. It yields the protein CASSLTSGSYTGELFF.

This clonotype was recorded many times. The rearrangement joins TRBV27 to TRBJ2-3, with D tentatively TRBD2 (5 bases). CDR1 is MNHEY, CDR2 SMNVEV, per germline (reference sequence). The ends were cut back, 6 bases at V and 6 bases at J, with 16 bases in the middle. The CDR3 runs to 14 residues. CDR3 sequence (DNA): TGTGCCAGCAGCCCCCGAAGACTACCGGATACGCAGTATTTT. Protein product: CASSPRRLPDTQYF.

Many counts were recorded for this clonotype. The rearrangement joins TRBV19 to TRBJ2-1, with 10 bases matching TRBD1. CDR3 length equals 17 residues. V was clipped by 7 bases and J by 6 bases; unmatched bases: 15. Per the germline V gene, CDR1 is LNHDA and CDR2 is SQIVND (reference sequence). CDR3 loop: CASTESTGTGVGNEQFF. DNA for the CDR3: TGTGCCAGTACCGAATCAACCGGGACAGGGGTGGGCAATGAGCAGTTCTTC.

The V call is TRBV13, the J call TRBJ2-5, with D unclear. Germline V lookup: CDR1 PRHDT, CDR2 FYEKMQ (reference sequence). The CDR3 extends over 11 amino acids. Trimming took off 8 bases at V and 5 bases at J, with 9 bases between the two ends. Here the CDR3 reads CASGVRETQYF. Written as DNA, the CDR3 is TGTGCCAGCGGAGTACGGGAGACCCAGTACTTC.

The chain uses TRBV7-3 and TRBJ2-3; D might be TRBD2 (6 bases). The CDR3 has 13 amino acids. V shed 7 bases and J shed 2 bases, with 10 bases lying between them. From germline, CDR1 is SGHTA and CDR2 FQGTGA. CDR3 sequence: CASKGGTTDTQYF. In nucleotides, the CDR3 is TGTGCCAGCAAAGGCGGGACCACAGATACGCAGTATTTT. Looking up the rest from reference TRBV7-3 and TRBJ2-3 gives the full variable domain: GAGVSQTPSNKVTEKGKYVELRCDPISGHTALYWYRQSLGQGPEFLIYFQGTGAADDSGLPNDRFFAVRPEGSVSTLKIQRTERGDSAVYLCASKGGTTDTQYFGPGTRLTVL.

The table lists this clonotype with many counts. The rearrangement links TRBV30 to TRBJ1-6, with D possibly matching TRBD1 (5 bases). The ends were cut back, 1 base at V and 7 bases at J, with 8 bases in the middle. Germline CDR1 reads GTSNPN; CDR2 reads SVGIG (reference sequence). The CDR3 runs to 13 residues. The CDR3 nucleotides are TGTGCCTGGAGTGCCCAGGGAAATTCACCCCTCCACTTT. Its protein is CAWSAQGNSPLHF.

V usage is TRBV15 and J usage is TRBJ2-3; 13 bases line up with TRBD2. Per germline, CDR1 LNHNV and CDR2 YYDKDF (reference sequence). Trimming cost V 2 bases and J 4 bases; bases outside gene matches: 9. The CDR3 sequence is 18 residues long. CDR3: CATSRPGLAGAESDTQYF. The DNA of the CDR3 is TGTGCCACCAGCAGACCCGGACTAGCGGGGGCTGAGTCAGATACGCAGTATTTT.

In this sample, this clonotype turned up many times. The gene calls are TRBV27 and TRBJ1-1; D remains unclear. The CDR3 spans 14 residues. In germline, CDR1 is MNHEY, CDR2 SMNVEV (reference sequence). V was trimmed by 5 bases and J by 2 bases, leaving 12 bases between them. For the CDR3, the DNA is TGTGCCAGCAGTCCTTTGTCTCGAAACACTGAAGCTTTCTTT. The encoded protein is CASSPLSRNTEAFF.

This clonotype was counted ten times or more. The rearrangement uses TRBV12-3 or TRBV12-4 and TRBJ1-2, with D perhaps matching TRBD1 (5 bases). This CDR3 has 13 amino acids. The V and J ends lost 1 base and 4 bases respectively, with 7 bases between them. The CDR3 nucleotides are TGTGCCAGCAGTTTAGAGGGGATCTATGGCTACACCTTC. Protein product: CASSLEGIYGYTF.

This clonotype was picked up many times. This sequence joins TRBV6-2 or TRBV6-3 and TRBJ2-5, with 8 bases identical to TRBD2. V lost 2 bases, J lost 3 bases, and 8 bases stayed unmatched. The CDR3 consists of 16 residues. Germline lookup yields CDR1 MNHEY and CDR2 SVGEGT. The CDR3 here is CASSYEAGGPKETQYF. CDR3 sequence (DNA): TGTGCCAGCAGTTACGAGGCGGGGGGCCCTAAAGAGACCCAGTACTTC.

The chain joins TRBV7-2 to TRBJ2-2; 7 bases line up with TRBD2. Trimming at V came to 10 bases and at J to 0 bases, leaving 11 bases not matched to a gene. The CDR3 consists of 16 residues. CDR1 is SGHTA and CDR2 is FQGNSA in the germline V gene. CDR3 nucleotide sequence: TGTGCCACTCGGCAAGGGCTAGCGGCGAACACCGGGGAGCTGTTTTTT. This gives the protein CATRQGLAANTGELFF.

This clonotype has only a few counts. The chain joins TRBV24-1 to TRBJ2-2, with D perhaps TRBD2 (6 bases). Germline values: CDR1 KGHDR, CDR2 SFDVKD. CDR3 length: 17 residues. Trimming left V 2 bases short and J 0 bases short, with 12 bases between. DNA for the CDR3: TGTGCCACCAGTGATTGGGAGGACAATACGAACACCGGGGAGCTGTTTTTT. This encodes CATSDWEDNTNTGELFF.

In this sample, this clonotype turned up a few times. The V call is TRBV10-3, the J call TRBJ2-1; no reliable D call. This CDR3 has 10 amino acids. The V and J ends lost 8 bases and 9 bases respectively, with 8 bases between them. From germline, CDR1 is ENHRY and CDR2 SYGVKD. The CDR3 nucleotides are TGTGCCATCGGAATAGGTGAGCAGTTCTTC. Amino acids: CAIGIGEQFF.